One sample yielded the 10 T cell receptor beta chains listed below, sequenced in a study of OX40 agonist ivuxolimab in advanced cancers. TCRdb's copy holds only in-frame clones and misses some; the assay was immunoSEQ multiplex PCR. This sample carries around 39,000 clones, more than 75% of them seen once, and the ten largest clones take around 2%. The material sequenced was CD4+ or CD8+ T cells sorted from blood, taken in a trial of the OX40 agonist ivuxolimab. The source is an adult with an advanced solid tumor such as melanoma, head and neck, liver or kidney cancer.

The rearrangement joins TRBV7-9 to TRBJ2-1; 7 nucleotides agree with TRBD1. The J segment lost 1 base and the V segment lost 5 bases, leaving 8 bases of the junction unmatched. CDR3 length equals 16 residues. The germline V gene encodes CDR1 SEHNR and CDR2 FQNEAQ (reference sequence). Here the CDR3 DNA reads TGTGCCAGCAGCCCCCAGGGGGAGAGGTCCTACAATGAGCAGTTCTTC. It codes for CASSPQGERSYNEQFF. The full variable domain, its missing parts supplied by reference TRBV7-9 and TRBJ2-1, is DTGVSQNPRHKITKRGQNVTFRCDPISEHNRLYWYRQTLGQGPEFLTYFQNEAQLEKSRLLSDRFSAERPKGSFSTLEIQRTEQGDSAMYLCASSPQGERSYNEQFFGPGTRLTVL.

The rearrangement links TRBV28 to TRBJ1-5, with no clear D. Germline-derived CDR1 and CDR2 are MDHEN and SYDVKM. Between the trimmed V and J ends, which lost 5 bases and 2 bases, there was a span of 1 base. CDR3 size: 11 residues. The CDR3 nucleotides are TGTGCCAGCAGTGGCAATCAGCCCCAGCATTTT. Its protein product is CASSGNQPQHF.

The genes are TRBV6-4 and TRBJ2-5; D possibly matches TRBD1 or TRBD2 (5 bases each). The germline V gene encodes CDR1 MRHNA and CDR2 SNTAGT. The CDR3 contains 16 residues. V lost 5 bases, J lost 1 base, and 17 bases lay in between. CDR3 sequence (DNA): TGTGCCAGCAGTCACAGGTTTCGGGAATCCCAAGAGACCCAGTACTTC. Its protein product is CASSHRFRESQETQYF.

The sample holds a few counts of this clone. This rearrangement joins TRBV7-8 to TRBJ2-1; TRBD2 agrees at 8 bases. This CDR3 spans 20 amino acids. Trimming at V came to 1 base and at J to 5 bases, leaving 19 bases not matched to a gene. Germline V lookup: CDR1 SGHVS, CDR2 FQNEAQ. CDR3 protein: CASSLGAIAGPPRGHNEQFF. In DNA form, the CDR3 reads TGTGCCAGCAGCTTAGGCGCGATAGCGGGACCTCCCAGGGGTCACAATGAGCAGTTCTTC.

This clone was observed once. The chain employs TRBV7-3 and TRBJ2-6; no definite D call. Germline-derived CDR1 and CDR2 are SGHTA and FQGTGA. CDR3 length equals 15 residues. Deletions cut 5 bases from V and 2 bases from J, with 10 bases between. The DNA of the CDR3 is TGTGCCAGCAGCCCCGGCAATACTGGGGCCAACGTCCTGACTTTC. Encoded protein: CASSPGNTGANVLTF. Full variable domain (outside the CDR3, taken from reference TRBV7-3 and TRBJ2-6): GAGVSQTPSNKVTEKGKYVELRCDPISGHTALYWYRQSLGQGPEFLIYFQGTGAADDSGLPNDRFFAVRPEGSVSTLKIQRTERGDSAVYLCASSPGNTGANVLTFGAGSRLTVL.

The chain links TRBV7-2 to TRBJ2-2, with 7 bases that match TRBD1. The CDR3 has 15 amino acids. Germline CDR1 is SGHTA and CDR2 is FQGNSA. Losses at the gene ends were 3 bases for V and 4 bases for J; bases not matched to a gene: 5. The CDR3 DNA follows: TGTGCCAGCAGCTTCCGGGACAGAGCCACCGGGGAGCTGTTTTTT. Translation: CASSFRDRATGELFF.

The chain couples TRBV29-1 to TRBJ1-2, with 7 bases aligning to TRBD1. The CDR3 loop spans 14 amino acids. J lost 0 bases, V lost 7 bases, and 8 bases had no gene match. Germline-derived CDR1 and CDR2 are SQVTM and ANQGSEA. CDR3 loop: CSAHAGTANYGYTF. In DNA form, the CDR3 reads TGCAGCGCCCACGCTGGGACAGCTAACTATGGCTACACCTTC.

This rearrangement joins TRBV28 to TRBJ2-1; maybe TRBD2 (6 bases). The ends were cut back, 3 bases at V and 7 bases at J, with 16 bases in the middle. This CDR3 has 15 amino acids. Germline V gene data show CDR1 as MDHEN and CDR2 as SYDVKM. Written as DNA, the CDR3 is TGTGCCAGCAGTTTCTCGGGAGTAGGTAGGAATGAGCAGTTCTTC. This gives the protein CASSFSGVGRNEQFF.

CDR3 sequence: CASSGTVNSPLHF. The CDR3 DNA follows: TGTGCCAGTAGTGGGACAGTTAATTCACCCCTCCACTTT. The chain employs TRBV19 and TRBJ1-6; 7 bases are shared with TRBD1. The germline CDR1 and CDR2 sequences are LNHDA and SQIVND (reference sequence). Trimming took 5 bases from V and 6 from J; bases not matched to a gene: 1. The CDR3 is made up of 13 amino acids.

This chain uses TRBV5-5 with TRBJ1-5; perhaps TRBD1 as D (5 bases). Germline CDR1 is SGHKS and CDR2 is YYEKEE (reference sequence). Trimming pared 3 bases from V and 2 bases from J, leaving 12 bases between. This CDR3 is built from 15 residues. Here the CDR3 DNA reads TGTGCCAGCAGCTCTCAGGGTGGCGGCAATCAGCCCCAGCATTTT. It yields the protein CASSSQGGGNQPQHF.